The present entry profiles one TCR beta chain with its context. Its binding antigen is unknown. Nothing much larger sits one base from this clone, and base qualities are not available. This sample is part of a study of shared clonotypes between healthy human individuals (dated by TCRdb to the early 2020s). With regard to the full study: Two women and a few men aged 18 to 49 years were included in the cohort. For each donor, three plates each were used for CD4 naive and CD4 memory, two plates were used for CD8 naive, and one plate was used for CD8 memory. To estimate repertoire size and how much clonotype sharing occurs between individuals, the study deeply sequenced the blood TCR repertoires of a handful of healthy adults. To increase sequencing depth and limit assay-specific biases, TCR repertoire library preparation and sequencing were carried out by different laboratories using diverse techniques. Leukapheresis yielded between about 0.9 and 9.5 billion PBMCs per donor.

The paper's findings and limits, for the study overall: Estimated clonotype richness was generally larger for naive than for memory subsets. Sampling was limited to blood, and TCR repertoires in tissue likely differ from TCR repertoires in blood. When a handful of donors were compared, the shared fraction of clonotypes was about 5% for naive CD4, 3.5% for naive CD8, more than 2% for memory CD4, and 0.3% to 0.5% for memory CD8. Compared with non-shared clonotypes, clonotypes shared by all four sorted-subset donors had higher generation probabilities. Incomplete sequencing was indicated by rarefaction of sorted-subset datasets, despite the large sequencing depth. Based on pairwise subsampling, the degree of clonotype sharing among donors was expected to be affected by sequencing depth. Because the study included only a small number of donors, the genetic and exposure-history diversity represented was limited.

From the cysteine up to the phenylalanine, the CDR3 has a length of 15 residues. The only DNA kept is the CDR3, 45 bases in frame from the first base. The germline V gene provides CDR1 MDHEN and CDR2 SYDVKM. V loses 6 bases, J loses 5 bases, and the germline ends lie 17 bases apart. The donors were healthy, HIV-negative adults with no recently reported acute infections or vaccinations. Every donor was a Caucasian adult living in Nashville, Tennessee, USA. Magnetic negative selection was used to enrich CD4+ T cells, after which naive cells were positively selected on CD45RA and the negative fraction became the memory subset. Blood was collected by leukapheresis, and PBMCs were isolated by Ficoll-Histopaque density gradient centrifugation and then cryopreserved in liquid nitrogen vapor phase. Purity and quantity of every magnetically sorted T cell population were checked by analytical flow cytometry. Genomic DNA was isolated from each sorted fraction and quantified by UV absorbance on a Nanodrop 2000c.

Using the deep immunoSEQ assay, multiplex PCR amplified TCR CDR3 regions from genomic DNA. Extracted genomic DNA from each cell subset was spread evenly across all wells of several immunoSEQ 96-well plates, with each plate serving as a replicate. For sorted subsets, about 200 ng genomic DNA, equal to about 30,000 T cell genomes, was loaded into each replicate PCR. Purified libraries were quantified with a Qubit 3.0 fluorometer, sized on a Bioanalyzer 2100, and re-quantified with the KAPA Library Quantification kit. Every immunoSEQ 96-well plate was sequenced on a dedicated single-read 150-cycle Illumina NextSeq 550 flow cell. In the paper's pipeline: The immunoSEQ output contained only junctional sequences without quality scores, so filtering could not match that applied to full-length reads. Sequences were annotated with PyIR, a Python wrapper for IgBLAST v1.9, using IMGT germline references to assign V/J genes and CDR3. Reads were filtered out if the reads had weak V/J assignments (E-value above 1e-6), no CDR3, stop codons, out-of-frame junctions, or ambiguous translated residues. V3J clonotypes were defined by identical inferred V gene, J gene, and CDR3 amino acid sequence. The percentage overlap between two repertoires was calculated by dividing the number of shared unique clonotypes by the size of the smaller repertoire. Repertoire richness was assessed with RTK rarefaction, the Chao1 estimator, and Recon v2.1 estimates of unobserved clonotypes. OLGA was used to compute generation probabilities for all TCRbeta clonotypes that the gDNA method yielded from a few donors. In TCRdb, the immuneACCESS table is reduced to in-frame sequences with V and J assigned. These tables do not hold every clone; where another copy was compared, an unresolved V gene accounts for under half, and the others remain unexplained. Clone size and V and J calls were adopted from that table, with D and trimming inferred from the DNA. Here the sample has around 2.5 million clones; 80% to 95% occur a single time. The biggest ten clones account for 0.36% of the sample.

Source material: naive CD4+ T cells from PBMCs. The cell subset or site label for this specimen denotes: CD45RA+ positively selected. The TCR comes from a man in his late teens or twenties in good health. Some clones in this sample may be carry-over from other donors' samples. The sequence is built from TRBV28 and TRBJ1-5; the best D guess is TRBD1, with 5 bases matching. Here is the DNA: TGTGCCAGCAGCCCGGGGGGAGGGAGCTATCAGCCCCAGCATTTT. Its protein product is CASSPGGGSYQPQHF.